This TCR beta chain is drawn from a study of T cell repertoires in cytomegalovirus infection. For the study at large: Signatures in public TCR beta sequences pointed to both CMV infection and matching HLA type. General study findings and limits: The cumulative frequency of public TCR beta families identified carriers of CMV plus the relevant HLA. The ex vivo response was dominated by HLA-C-restricted CMV-specific TCR beta clonotypes.

Ten or more counts support this clonotype. What it binds is unknown. Each CDR3 protein is one row after TCRdb ran MiXCR on the reads. The sample carries some 130,000 distinct CDR3 sequences, approximately 9.2% recorded once. The source of this sequence is a human donor in good health (CMV status not recorded). Some clones in this sample may be carry-over from other donors' samples. The specimen was PBMCs.

The CDR3 coding sequence is TGTGCCAGCAGTTCGTCCCGTTTGGGCGGGGAGCTGTTTTTT. Protein product: CASSSSRLGGELFF. The gene calls are TRBV6-5 and TRBJ2-2; D is unclear. Germline CDR1 is MNHEY and CDR2 is SVGAGI. Between the trimmed V and J ends, which lost 4 bases and 7 bases, there was a span of 13 bases. This CDR3 has 14 residues.